This is a list of T cell receptor beta chains from one sample in a study of blood T cell repertoires in COVID-19. Profiled with immunoSEQ multiplex PCR; TCRdb holds only in-frame clones, not every one. Found here are 370,000 or so clones, approximately 87% of them singletons; the top ten hold 1.3%. The sequenced sample was PBMCs or T cells enriched from blood (not recorded which). The receptors come from a man aged 25 to 40 who had recovered from COVID-19. CDR3s include the opening cysteine and the closing phenylalanine or tryptophan. The order of the fields is V gene, CDR3 protein.

V gene: TRBV4-1; CDR3 protein: CASGPGGGENYGYTF
V gene: TRBV4-3; CDR3 protein: CASSQDPQGNYGYTF
V gene: TRBV7-2; CDR3 protein: CASSLMGQRLFF
V gene: TRBV11-2; CDR3 protein: CASSLGGSGANVLTF
V gene: TRBV6-5; CDR3 protein: CASSYSTSGGFDEQFF
V gene: TRBV7-2; CDR3 protein: CASSYHTNTEAFF
V gene: TRBV7-8; CDR3 protein: CASSSQGRSASQPQHF
V gene: TRBV11-3; CDR3 protein: CASSSGGGLLNEQFF
V gene: TRBV28; CDR3 protein: CASSFGPGYSPLHF
V gene: TRBV24-1; CDR3 protein: CATSDPRQPYEQYF
V gene: TRBV7-9; CDR3 protein: CASRGPGREGYTF
V gene: TRBV12-3/TRBV12-4; CDR3 protein: CASSPYGRAQYF
V gene: TRBV4-1; CDR3 protein: CASSQDRSGAEQYF
V gene: TRBV5-5; CDR3 protein: CASSFDWIGEQYF
V gene: TRBV7-2; CDR3 protein: CASSLGNRNSYEQYF
V gene: TRBV4-2; CDR3 protein: CASGAGGDSPLHF
V gene: TRBV6-4; CDR3 protein: CASSDGRGTLGYTF
V gene: TRBV7-9; CDR3 protein: CASSFAGQGTGELFF
V gene: TRBV5-1; CDR3 protein: CASSLGDKPNTEAFF